The T cell receptor beta chain under discussion was sequenced for a study of cytomegalovirus exposure and HLA in healthy donors. Healthy individuals who donated bone marrow served as the donors. Germline V gene data show CDR1 as MNHNS and CDR2 as SASEGT. V was trimmed by 3 bases and J by 7 bases, leaving 25 bases between them. The CDR3 sequence is 18 residues long. Worth noting for this clone: Its antigen is not known.

A multiplex PCR was run with 60 Vbeta primers and 13 Jbeta primers. Data came from immunoSEQ multiplex PCR; TCRdb stores just in-frame clones and leaves some out. This sample carries approximately 160,000 clones, roughly 84% of them seen once, and the ten largest clones take 0.38%. Findings and limits, study-wide: Previous analysis showed most TCR beta V segments were productive about 87% or about 30% of the time.

Sample: PBMCs. The receptor comes from a boy aged 2 to 10 in good health and CMV-seronegative. The genes are TRBV6-1 and TRBJ2-4; D perhaps matches TRBD1 (6 bases). CDR3 sequence (DNA): TGTGCCAGCAGTGAGGTCCCCCAGGGGCCCGCAACAGGGAACATTCAGTACTTC. It translates to CASSEVPQGPATGNIQYF.